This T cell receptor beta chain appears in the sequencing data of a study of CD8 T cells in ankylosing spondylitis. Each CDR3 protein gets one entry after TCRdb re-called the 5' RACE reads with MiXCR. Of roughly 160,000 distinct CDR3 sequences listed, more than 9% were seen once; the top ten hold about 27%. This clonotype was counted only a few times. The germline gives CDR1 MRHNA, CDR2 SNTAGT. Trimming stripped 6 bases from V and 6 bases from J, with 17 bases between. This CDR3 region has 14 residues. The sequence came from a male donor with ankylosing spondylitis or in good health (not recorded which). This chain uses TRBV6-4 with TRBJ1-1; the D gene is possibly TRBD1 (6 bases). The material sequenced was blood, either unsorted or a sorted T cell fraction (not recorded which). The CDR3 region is CASRAQGIGAEAFF. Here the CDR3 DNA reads TGTGCCAGCAGAGCCCAGGGGATAGGCGCTGAAGCTTTCTTT.